Below are 12 T cell receptor beta chains sequenced from a single sample in a study of T cell responses to AZD1222 COVID-19 vaccine (dated by TCRdb to the early 2020s). Library preparation used the immunoSEQ multiplex PCR assay. TCRdb carries this immuneACCESS record with in-frame sequences only. Its versions omit some clonotypes, under half of them owing to an unresolved V gene in the studies checked, with the rest unexplained. In all, the sample holds around 99,000 clones, and just over 90% of those were seen once. The ten top clones hold about 6.8% of the sample. Reading the label with the study, this specimen's time point is: about 28 days (+/-7) after the second vaccine dose. Source: peripheral blood, taken 28 days after the second AZD1222 dose. The receptor set was obtained from an adult who received the AZD1222 COVID-19 vaccine.

This chain connects TRBV9 to TRBJ1-1; D unclear. CDR3 length equals 13 residues. The V and J ends lost 0 bases and 4 bases respectively, with 7 bases between them. Germline loops: CDR1 SGDLS, CDR2 YYNGEE. The CDR3 loop is CASSVEPVTEAFF. CDR3 coding DNA: TGTGCCAGCAGCGTAGAACCAGTCACTGAAGCTTTCTTT.

The CDR3 region has the DNA TGCGCCAGCAGGGACCGCGACTGGAACACTGAAGCTTTCTTT. This encodes CASRDRDWNTEAFF. This sequence joins TRBV5-1 and TRBJ1-1; D not resolved. The CDR3 extends over 14 amino acids. Trimming cost V 5 bases and J 1 base, with 12 bases left between them. CDR1 is SGHRS and CDR2 is YFSETQ in the germline V gene. The full variable domain, rest sourced from reference TRBV5-1 and TRBJ1-1, is KAGVTQTPRYLIKTRGQQVTLSCSPISGHRSVSWYQQTPGQGLQFLFEYFSETQRNKGNFPGRFSGRQFSNSRSEMNVSTLELGDSALYLCASRDRDWNTEAFFGQGTRLTVV.

The chain links TRBV5-1 to TRBJ1-1; no definite D call. The CDR3 extends over 13 amino acids. V was cut by 1 base and J by 1 base, with 5 bases left in between. CDR1 and CDR2 from the germline V gene are SGHRS and YFSETQ. In nucleotides, the CDR3 is TGCGCCAGCAGCTTGAGCCAGAACACTGAAGCTTTCTTT. Protein product: CASSLSQNTEAFF.

The rearrangement links TRBV14 to TRBJ2-1, with 7 positions matching TRBD1. CDR1 and CDR2 (germline): SGHDN, FVKESK. The V gene end was trimmed by 1 base and the J gene end by 14 bases; junction bases not matched to a gene: 5. The CDR3 runs to 12 residues. The DNA for the CDR3 is TGTGCCAGCAGCCAAGGAGGGGGCACCAAGTTCTTC. Translating gives CASSQGGGTKFF.

The rearrangement joins TRBV7-9 to TRBJ1-2; D may be TRBD1 (5 bases). Germline CDR1 SEHNR, CDR2 FQNEAQ (reference sequence). The CDR3 has 15 amino acids. Trimming shortened V by 0 bases and J by 2 bases, and 10 bases separated the two germline ends. DNA of the CDR3: TGTGCCAGCAGCTTAGCCGGGACCAAAAACTATGGCTACACCTTC. Its translation: CASSLAGTKNYGYTF.

This CDR3 reads CASSTLREQYF. In nucleotides, the CDR3 is TGTGCCAGCAGTACCCTCCGCGAGCAGTACTTC. The chain links TRBV6-2 or TRBV6-3 to TRBJ2-7; D is unclear. Germline loops: CDR1 MNHEY, CDR2 SVGEGT. This CDR3 has 11 residues. Trimming shortened V by 5 bases and J by 6 bases, and 8 bases separated the two germline ends.

V gene TRBV29-1 combines with J gene TRBJ2-3, with a tentative D call TRBD1 (7 bases). Looked up from germline, CDR1 is SQVTM and CDR2 is ANQGSEA. The length of the CDR3 is 15 residues. Trimming cost V 7 bases and J 4 bases, with 21 bases left between them. CDR3 in amino acids: CSGRDSLTRADTQYF. Here the CDR3 DNA reads TGCAGCGGGAGGGACAGCCTAACCCGGGCAGATACGCAGTATTTT.

The chain combines TRBV18 with TRBJ1-5, with D possibly being TRBD1 (5 bases). The V end lost 1 base, the J end lost 5 bases, and 12 bases lay between the germline ends. Per the germline V gene, CDR1 is KGHSH and CDR2 is LQKENI. The CDR3 consists of 15 residues. This CDR3 is CASSPLRGLYQPQHF. The CDR3, as DNA: TGTGCCAGCTCACCACTGAGGGGCCTGTATCAGCCCCAGCATTTT.

V gene TRBV3-1 (or the pseudogene TRBV3-2) combines with J gene TRBJ2-1; TRBD2 aligns across 13 bases. Germline CDR1 and CDR2: LGHDT and YNNKEL (reference sequence). The CDR3 spans 17 residues. Germline trimming cut 0 bases from V and 6 bases from J; bases unmatched to any gene: 5. This CDR3 reads CASSQDPRTSGSNEQFF. Written as DNA, the CDR3 is TGTGCCAGCAGCCAAGATCCCCGGACTAGCGGGAGCAATGAGCAGTTCTTC.

The J gene is TRBJ2-3, the V gene TRBV7-9; TRBD2 aligns across 12 bases. Per germline, CDR1 SEHNR and CDR2 FQNEAQ (reference sequence). This CDR3 has 15 residues. V dropped 6 bases and J dropped 6; count of bases not matched to a gene: 7. The CDR3: CASRPGTSGFDTQYF. As DNA, the CDR3 is TGTGCCAGCAGGCCCGGGACTAGCGGGTTTGATACGCAGTATTTT.

The V and J genes are TRBV4-1 and TRBJ2-3; 10 positions match TRBD2. The CDR3 is 17 amino acids. CDR1 and CDR2 (germline): MGHRA, YSYEKL. V trimming: 0 bases; J trimming: 4 bases; junction bases outside the gene matches: 7. In DNA, the CDR3 is TGCGCCAGCAGCCAAGAGGGGAGCGGGAGGGCCGCAGATACGCAGTATTTT. Protein product: CASSQEGSGRAADTQYF.

The chain uses TRBV7-9 and TRBJ2-6; maybe TRBD1 (6 bases). The V end lost 6 bases, the J end lost 3 bases, and 24 bases lay between the germline ends. Germline V gene sequence: CDR1 SEHNR, CDR2 FQNEAQ (reference sequence). There are 19 residues in the CDR3. The CDR3 DNA sequence: TGTGCCAGCAGTATTACAGGGTTGGCAGGGAGATTTGGGGCCAACGTCCTGACTTTC. Residues: CASSITGLAGRFGANVLTF. Filled out from reference TRBV7-9 and TRBJ2-6, the complete variable domain reads DTGVSQNPRHKITKRGQNVTFRCDPISEHNRLYWYRQTLGQGPEFLTYFQNEAQLEKSRLLSDRFSAERPKGSFSTLEIQRTEQGDSAMYLCASSITGLAGRFGANVLTFGAGSRLTVL.